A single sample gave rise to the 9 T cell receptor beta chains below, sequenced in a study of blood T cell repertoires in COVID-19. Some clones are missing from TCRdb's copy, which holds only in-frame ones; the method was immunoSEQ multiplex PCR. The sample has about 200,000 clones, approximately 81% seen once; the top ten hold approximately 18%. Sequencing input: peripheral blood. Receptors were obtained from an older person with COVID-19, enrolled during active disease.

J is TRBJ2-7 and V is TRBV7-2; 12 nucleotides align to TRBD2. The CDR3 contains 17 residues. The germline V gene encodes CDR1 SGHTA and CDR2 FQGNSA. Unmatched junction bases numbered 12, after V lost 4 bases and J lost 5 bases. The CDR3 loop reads CASSSTLAGGANDEQYF. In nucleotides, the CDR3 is TGTGCCAGCAGCTCTACGCTAGCGGGGGGGGCAAACGACGAGCAGTACTTC.

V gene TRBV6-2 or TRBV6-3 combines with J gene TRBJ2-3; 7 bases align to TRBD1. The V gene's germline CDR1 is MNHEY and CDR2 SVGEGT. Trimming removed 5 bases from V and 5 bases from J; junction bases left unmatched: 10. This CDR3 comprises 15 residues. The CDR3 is CASSGPTGRLDTQYF. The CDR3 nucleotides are TGTGCCAGCAGTGGTCCGACAGGGCGCCTAGATACGCAGTATTTT.

Written as DNA, the CDR3 is TGTGCCAGTAGCAGACAGGGGGAGGCCGGGGAGCTGTTTTTT. As protein: CASSRQGEAGELFF. The chain links TRBV19 to TRBJ2-2, with 9 bases lining up with TRBD1. Germline V gene lookup returns CDR1 LNHDA and CDR2 SQIVND (reference sequence). J gave up 6 bases and V 6 bases, and 5 bases lay outside the gene matches. The CDR3 is 14 amino acids.

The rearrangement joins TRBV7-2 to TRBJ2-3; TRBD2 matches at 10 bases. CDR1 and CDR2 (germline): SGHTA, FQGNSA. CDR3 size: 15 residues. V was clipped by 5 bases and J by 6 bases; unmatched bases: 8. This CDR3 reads CASSQSASGSDTQYF. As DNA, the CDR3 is TGTGCCAGCAGCCAATCGGCTAGCGGGAGTGATACGCAGTATTTT.

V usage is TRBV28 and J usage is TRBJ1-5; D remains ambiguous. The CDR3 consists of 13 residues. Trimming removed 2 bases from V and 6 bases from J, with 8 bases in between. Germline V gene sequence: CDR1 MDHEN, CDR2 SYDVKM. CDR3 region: CASSLPTIQPQHF. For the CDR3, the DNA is TGTGCCAGCAGTTTACCCACTATTCAGCCCCAGCATTTT.

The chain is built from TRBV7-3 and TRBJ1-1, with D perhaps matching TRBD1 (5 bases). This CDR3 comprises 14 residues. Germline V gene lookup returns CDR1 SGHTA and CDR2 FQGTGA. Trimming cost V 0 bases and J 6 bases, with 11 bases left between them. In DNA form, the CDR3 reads TGTGCCAGCAGCTTAACGGGGGGAGTCGCTGAAGCTTTCTTT. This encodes CASSLTGGVAEAFF.

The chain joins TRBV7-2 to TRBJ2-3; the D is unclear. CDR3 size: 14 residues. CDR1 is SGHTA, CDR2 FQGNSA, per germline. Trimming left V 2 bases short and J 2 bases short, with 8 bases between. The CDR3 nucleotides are TGTGCCAGCAGCTTAACGGGTTACACAGATACGCAGTATTTT. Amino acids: CASSLTGYTDTQYF.

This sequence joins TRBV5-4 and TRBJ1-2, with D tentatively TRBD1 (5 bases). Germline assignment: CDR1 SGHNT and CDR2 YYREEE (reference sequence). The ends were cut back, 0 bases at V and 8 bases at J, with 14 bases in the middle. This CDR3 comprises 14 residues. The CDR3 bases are TGTGCCAGCAGCTTGGATCAGGGAATGGGAGGCTACACCTTC. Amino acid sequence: CASSLDQGMGGYTF.

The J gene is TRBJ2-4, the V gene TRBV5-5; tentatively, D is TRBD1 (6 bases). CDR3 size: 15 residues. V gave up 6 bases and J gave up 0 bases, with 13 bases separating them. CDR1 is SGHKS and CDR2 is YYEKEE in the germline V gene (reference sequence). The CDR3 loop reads CASTQGQLAKNIQYF. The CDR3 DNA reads TGTGCCAGCACCCAAGGACAGTTAGCCAAAAACATTCAGTACTTC.